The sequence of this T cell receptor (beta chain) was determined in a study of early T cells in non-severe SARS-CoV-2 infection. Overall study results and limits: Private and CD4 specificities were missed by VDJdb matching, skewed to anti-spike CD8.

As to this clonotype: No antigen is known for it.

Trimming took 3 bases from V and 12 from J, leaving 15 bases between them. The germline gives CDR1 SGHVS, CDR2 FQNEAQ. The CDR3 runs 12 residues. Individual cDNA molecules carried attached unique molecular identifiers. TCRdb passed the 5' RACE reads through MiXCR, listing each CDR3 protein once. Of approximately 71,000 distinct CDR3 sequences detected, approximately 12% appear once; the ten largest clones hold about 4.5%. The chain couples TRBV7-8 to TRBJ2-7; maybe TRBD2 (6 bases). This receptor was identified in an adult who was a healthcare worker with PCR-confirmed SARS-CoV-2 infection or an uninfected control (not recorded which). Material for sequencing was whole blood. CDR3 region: CASSLGLPPLYF. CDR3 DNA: TGTGCCAGCAGCTTGGGACTGCCCCCCTTGTACTTC.